The 27 T cell receptor beta chains reported below all come from one sample, sequenced in a study of cytomegalovirus exposure and HLA in healthy donors. This PCR relied on a set of 60 Vbeta primers and 13 Jbeta primers. Some clones are missing from TCRdb's copy, which holds only in-frame ones; the method was immunoSEQ multiplex PCR. The sample holds fewer than 300,000 clones; about 80% are singletons and the top ten take 0.3% to 0.35%. Sequencing was done on a sample of PBMCs. The origin of the receptors is a girl aged 2 to 10 in good health and CMV-seronegative.

The chain employs TRBV28 and TRBJ2-3; a possible D gene is TRBD1 (7 bases). The germline V and J ends were trimmed by 5 bases and 2 bases, with 23 bases remaining between them. Germline lookup yields CDR1 MDHEN and CDR2 SYDVKM. This CDR3 is built from 18 residues. As DNA, the CDR3 is TGTGCCAGCAGTCCACTCGGCGTGCAGGGGGGCTTCACAGATACGCAGTATTTT. Amino acids: CASSPLGVQGGFTDTQYF.

This clone came up once. This chain uses TRBV30 with TRBJ1-1; TRBD1 might be the D (5 bases). The CDR3 is made up of 12 amino acids. V was cut by 6 bases and J by 2 bases, with 10 bases left in between. Per germline, CDR1 GTSNPN and CDR2 SVGIG (reference sequence). CDR3 sequence reads: CACNRINTEAFF. In nucleotides, the CDR3 is TGTGCCTGCAACAGGATAAACACTGAAGCTTTCTTT. Full variable domain (rest looked up from reference TRBV30 and TRBJ1-1): SQTIHQWPATLVQPVGSPLSLECTVEGTSNPNLYWYRQAAGRGLQLLFYSVGIGQISSEVPQNLSASRPQDRQFILSSKKLLLSDSGFYLCACNRINTEAFFGQGTRLTVV.

The genes are TRBV5-1 and TRBJ2-1; 8 bases match TRBD2. Trimming at V came to 5 bases and at J to 7 bases, leaving 20 bases not matched to a gene. Germline V gives CDR1 SGHRS, CDR2 YFSETQ. This CDR3 region has 18 residues. CDR3 in DNA: TGCGCCAGCAGTTTTGGATATTTAACCGGGACTAGATCGAATGAGCAGTTCTTC. It translates to CASSFGYLTGTRSNEQFF. Supplemented by reference TRBV5-1 and TRBJ2-1, the full variable domain reads KAGVTQTPRYLIKTRGQQVTLSCSPISGHRSVSWYQQTPGQGLQFLFEYFSETQRNKGNFPGRFSGRQFSNSRSEMNVSTLELGDSALYLCASSFGYLTGTRSNEQFFGPGTRLTVL.

The V and J genes are TRBV4-1 and TRBJ2-7, with a tentative D call TRBD2 (6 bases). V lost 5 bases to trimming and J lost 2 bases, with 25 bases between them. Germline V CDR1 and CDR2: MGHRA, YSYEKL. The CDR3 loop spans 18 amino acids. DNA for the CDR3: TGCGCCAGCAGCTCGGGGGAGCTAGCTCCCGCCCCCCCCTACGAGCAGTACTTC. Protein: CASSSGELAPAPPYEQYF.

This chain connects TRBV11-3 to TRBJ2-2, with D tentatively TRBD2 (5 bases). Germline-derived CDR1 and CDR2 are SGHNT and YENEEA. The CDR3 is made up of 16 amino acids. The germline V and J ends were trimmed by 5 bases and 7 bases, with 20 bases remaining between them. Written as DNA, the CDR3 is TGTGCCAGCAGCACCGGCAGGAGGCTGGGTGGCGGGGAGCTGTTTTTT. Its translation: CASSTGRRLGGGELFF.

The chain combines TRBV6-5 with TRBJ2-7; 13 bases are a match to TRBD2. The CDR3 spans 15 residues. Germline CDR1 is MNHEY and CDR2 is SVGAGI. V lost 6 bases and J lost 4; bases outside the gene matches: 6. The CDR3, as DNA: TGTGCCAGCAGGCAACTAGCGGGAGGGATGTACGAGCAGTACTTC. It codes for CASRQLAGGMYEQYF.

This chain uses TRBV18 with TRBJ2-3; 12 bases line up with TRBD2. Trimming cost V 4 bases and J 5 bases; bases outside gene matches: 7. Germline-derived CDR1 and CDR2 are KGHSH and LQKENI. CDR3 size: 16 residues. The CDR3: CASSQPSLAGGDTQYF. DNA for the CDR3: TGTGCCAGCTCACAACCCTCACTAGCGGGGGGAGATACGCAGTATTTT.

The V and J genes are TRBV5-8 and TRBJ2-5, with a possible D match to TRBD1 (5 bases). The V end was cut by 5 bases, the J end by 1 base, with 24 bases between. This CDR3 is 18 amino acids long. CDR1 and CDR2 (germline): SGHTS, YDEGEE. The CDR3 spells CASRASFERRQGQETQYF. The DNA of the CDR3 is TGTGCCAGCAGGGCCAGTTTCGAGAGACGCCAGGGCCAAGAGACCCAGTACTTC.

The rearrangement uses TRBV27 and TRBJ2-1; TRBD2 matches 7 bases. The CDR3 length is 16 residues. Trimming removed 0 bases from V and 0 bases from J; junction bases left unmatched: 2. Germline V lookup: CDR1 MNHEY, CDR2 SMNVEV (reference sequence). CDR3 in amino acids: CASSLSAGDSYNEQFF. The CDR3 DNA sequence: TGTGCCAGCAGTTTATCGGCGGGGGACTCCTACAATGAGCAGTTCTTC.

The chain links TRBV10-3 to TRBJ1-1, with D possibly being TRBD1 (6 bases). CDR1 is ENHRY, CDR2 SYGVKD, per germline. The CDR3 has 15 residues. Between the trimmed V and J ends, which lost 2 bases and 2 bases, there was a span of 12 bases. CDR3 nucleotides: TGTGCCATCAGTGAGGGGGGCAGGGTAAACACTGAAGCTTTCTTT. Translation: CAISEGGRVNTEAFF.

The V call is TRBV6-1, the J call TRBJ2-7; D gene ambiguous. Trimming took off 8 bases at V and 4 bases at J, with 15 bases between the two ends. CDR3 length: 13 amino acids. Germline values: CDR1 MNHNS, CDR2 SASEGT. The CDR3 bases are TGTGCCAGCTCCCATACAACAGCTTACGAGCAGTACTTC. Protein sequence: CASSHTTAYEQYF.

This chain joins TRBV19 and TRBJ2-5, with 10 bases identical to TRBD2. The CDR3 has 15 amino acids. CDR1 and CDR2 (germline): LNHDA, SQIVND (reference sequence). V lost 3 bases and J lost 4; bases outside the gene matches: 5. For the CDR3, the DNA is TGTGCCAGTAGTATTTTGGCTAGCGGGGGAGAGACCCAGTACTTC. Residues: CASSILASGGETQYF. The variable domain in full, completed from reference TRBV19 and TRBJ2-5, reads DGGITQSPKYLFRKEGQNVTLSCEQNLNHDAMYWYRQDPGQGLRLIYYSQIVNDFQKGDIAEGYSVSREKKESFPLTVTSAQKNPTAFYLCASSILASGGETQYFGPGTRLLVL.

The chain links TRBV11-2 to TRBJ2-5; 13 bases match TRBD2. Germline values: CDR1 SGHAT, CDR2 FQNNGV. Trimming removed 0 bases from V and 5 bases from J; junction bases left unmatched: 6. This CDR3 has 17 residues. The CDR3 region has the DNA TGTGCCAGCAGCTTAGATCGACTAGCGGGAGGTTTTGAGACCCAGTACTTC. This gives the protein CASSLDRLAGGFETQYF.

This clone was picked up a small number of times. The gene calls are TRBV7-9 and TRBJ1-1; 8 bases are a match to TRBD1. The CDR3 is 15 amino acids. Germline CDR1 SEHNR, CDR2 FQNEAQ (reference sequence). The V segment lost 5 bases and the J segment 1 base; nucleotides outside the gene matches: 6. The CDR3 here is CASSHGQGRNTEAFF. CDR3 in DNA: TGTGCCAGCAGCCATGGACAGGGAAGGAACACTGAAGCTTTCTTT.

The chain couples TRBV7-9 to TRBJ2-3; 11 positions agree with TRBD1. CDR1 SEHNR and CDR2 FQNEAQ come from the germline V gene (reference sequence). The CDR3 length is 14 residues. V dropped 5 bases and J dropped 4; count of bases not matched to a gene: 2. The CDR3: CASSRGQGADTQYF. CDR3 coding DNA: TGTGCCAGCAGCCGGGGACAGGGGGCAGATACGCAGTATTTT.

This chain links TRBV7-2 with TRBJ2-4, with 8 nucleotides matching TRBD1. In germline, CDR1 is SGHTA, CDR2 FQGNSA. J lost 9 bases, V lost 2 bases, and 3 bases had no gene match. The CDR3 loop spans 13 amino acids. The CDR3 bases are TGTGCCAGCAGCTTAACAGGACAGGGCATTCAGTACTTC. It codes for CASSLTGQGIQYF.

The CDR3 DNA is TGTGCTAGTGGTTTGGAGTCAGGGGGCGGTCAGCCCCAGCATTTT. Amino acids: CASGLESGGGQPQHF. The genes are TRBV12-5 and TRBJ1-5, with 8 positions matching TRBD1. Trimming at V came to 1 base and at J to 6 bases, leaving 5 bases not matched to a gene. Germline assignment: CDR1 LGHNT and CDR2 FRNRAP. The CDR3 totals 15 residues. Based on the CDR3 plus reference TRBV12-5 and TRBJ1-5, the full variable domain is DARVTQTPRHKVTEMGQEVTMRCQPILGHNTVFWYRQTMMQGLELLAYFRNRAPLDDSGMPKDRFSAEMPDATLATLKIQPSEPRDSAVYFCASGLESGGGQPQHFGDGTRLSIL.

This clone was seen once. The V gene is TRBV4-2, the J gene TRBJ2-5, with 14 bases identical to TRBD2. Matching the DNA end better, TRBJ2-7 makes the J call doubtful. Looked up from germline, CDR1 is LGHNA and CDR2 is YNFKEQ. CDR3 length equals 16 residues. The CDR3 region is CASSQVGTSGRNEQYF. In DNA, the CDR3 is TGTGCCAGCAGCCAAGTTGGGACTAGCGGGAGAAACGAGCAGTACTTC.

The chain is built from TRBV19 and TRBJ2-2; D perhaps matches TRBD1 (6 bases). Trimming took off 6 bases at V and 0 bases at J, with 11 bases between the two ends. There are 15 residues in the CDR3. CDR1 and CDR2 (germline): LNHDA, SQIVND (reference sequence). The CDR3: CASSYGTPNTGELFF. The CDR3 bases are TGTGCCAGTAGCTATGGGACACCGAACACCGGGGAGCTGTTTTTT.

The chain links TRBV19 to TRBJ1-2; D is perhaps TRBD1 (6 bases). The CDR3 sequence is 15 residues long. Trimming took 7 bases from V and 4 from J, leaving 19 bases between them. Germline lookup yields CDR1 LNHDA and CDR2 SQIVND (reference sequence). DNA of the CDR3: TGTGCCAGTAAGGACACAGGGCTTAACCTCTATGGCTACACCTTC. Translating gives CASKDTGLNLYGYTF.

V usage is TRBV28 and J usage is TRBJ2-5; 12 nucleotides agree with TRBD2. After removal of 5 bases from V and 5 bases from J, the junction contained 9 bases not matched to a gene. The length of the CDR3 is 16 residues. Germline CDR1 and CDR2: MDHEN and SYDVKM. The CDR3: CASSRSASGRGETQYF. In DNA, the CDR3 is TGTGCCAGCAGTCGCAGCGCTAGCGGGAGGGGTGAGACCCAGTACTTC.

The J gene is TRBJ2-1, the V gene TRBV29-1; D not certain. Between the trimmed V and J ends, which lost 6 bases and 14 bases, there was a span of 14 bases. Germline V gene data show CDR1 as SQVTM and CDR2 as ANQGSEA. CDR3 size: 10 residues. The CDR3 loop reads CSVTQRMEFF. For the CDR3, the DNA is TGCAGCGTCACCCAGAGGATGGAGTTCTTC.

The CDR3 DNA is TGTGCCAGCAGCTTAGTGGGGAGGACAACCTACGAGCAGTACTTC. It specifies CASSLVGRTTYEQYF. The rearrangement joins TRBV7-8 to TRBJ2-7; perhaps TRBD2 as D (6 bases). The CDR3 has 15 amino acids. Per germline, CDR1 SGHVS and CDR2 FQNEAQ. Trimming cost V 1 base and J 2 bases, with 12 bases left between them.

The V call is TRBV28, the J call TRBJ1-4; the match to TRBD1 covers 7 bases. Looked up from germline, CDR1 is MDHEN and CDR2 is SYDVKM. The CDR3 has 18 residues. The J segment lost 5 bases and the V segment lost 7 bases, leaving 19 bases of the junction unmatched. CDR3 region: CASITGPLTGTENEKLFF. Written as DNA, the CDR3 is TGTGCCAGCATAACGGGCCCTTTGACCGGGACAGAGAATGAAAAACTGTTTTTT.

V is TRBV18 and J is TRBJ1-2, with 9 positions matching TRBD1. The V segment lost 3 bases and the J segment 8 bases; nucleotides outside the gene matches: 13. CDR3 length: 16 amino acids. Germline V CDR1 and CDR2: KGHSH, LQKENI. CDR3 amino acids: CASSPFRDREMWGYTF. CDR3 DNA: TGTGCCAGCTCACCTTTCCGGGACAGGGAGATGTGGGGCTACACCTTC.

The V and J genes are TRBV27 and TRBJ2-7; 9 bases align to TRBD2. Germline-derived CDR1 and CDR2 are MNHEY and SMNVEV (reference sequence). The CDR3 is 15 residues long. The V segment lost 5 bases and the J segment 7 bases; nucleotides outside the gene matches: 12. The CDR3 here is CASSISGSPPREQYF. The CDR3 DNA reads as TGTGCCAGCAGTATTAGCGGGAGCCCGCCGAGGGAGCAGTACTTC.

V usage is TRBV28 and J usage is TRBJ2-1, with TRBD1 matching 9 bases. Germline values: CDR1 MDHEN, CDR2 SYDVKM. The CDR3 extends over 12 amino acids. Trimming took 7 bases from V and 10 from J; bases not matched to a gene: 5. The chain's CDR3 is CASTQGAKEQFF. CDR3 in DNA: TGTGCCAGCACACAGGGGGCAAAAGAGCAGTTCTTC.